The T cell receptor (beta chain) under discussion was sequenced for a study of blood T cell repertoires in COVID-19. This CDR3 has 14 amino acids. The repertoire was sequenced with immunoSEQ multiplex PCR; TCRdb's copy has only in-frame clones and lacks some. This table has more than 60,000 clones, about 93% appearing once. The receptor was isolated from a human donor in a cohort sampled during active COVID-19. The chain employs TRBV21-1 and TRBJ2-1; TRBD1, as called in the table, went unchecked against the DNA. TRBV21-1 is assigned pseudogene status. The specimen was peripheral blood. The DNA for the CDR3 is TGTGCCAGCAGCACCCGAGACAGGGGAAATGAGCAGTTCTTC. Translating it yields CASSTRDRGNEQFF.